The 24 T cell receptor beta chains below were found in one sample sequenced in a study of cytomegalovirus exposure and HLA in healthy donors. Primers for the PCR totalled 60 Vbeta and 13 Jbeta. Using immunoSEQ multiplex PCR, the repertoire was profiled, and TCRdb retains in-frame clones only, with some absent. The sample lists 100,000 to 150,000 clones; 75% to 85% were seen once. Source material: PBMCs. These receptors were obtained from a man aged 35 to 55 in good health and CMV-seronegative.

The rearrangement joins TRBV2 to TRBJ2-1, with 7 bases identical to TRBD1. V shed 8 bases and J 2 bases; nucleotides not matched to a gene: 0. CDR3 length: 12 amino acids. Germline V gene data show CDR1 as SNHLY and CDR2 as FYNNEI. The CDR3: CASDRAYNEQFF. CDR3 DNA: TGTGCCAGCGACAGGGCCTACAATGAGCAGTTCTTC.

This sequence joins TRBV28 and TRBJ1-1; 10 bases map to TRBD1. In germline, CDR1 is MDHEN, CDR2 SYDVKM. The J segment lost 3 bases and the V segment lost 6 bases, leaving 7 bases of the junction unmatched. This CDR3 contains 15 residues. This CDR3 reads CASSTPGTGDTEAFF. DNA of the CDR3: TGTGCCAGCAGCACCCCCGGGACAGGGGACACTGAAGCTTTCTTT.

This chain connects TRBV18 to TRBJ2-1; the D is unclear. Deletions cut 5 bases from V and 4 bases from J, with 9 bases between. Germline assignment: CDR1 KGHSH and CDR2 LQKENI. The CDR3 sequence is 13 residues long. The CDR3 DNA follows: TGTGCCAGCTCATCGACTCTGTACAATGAGCAGTTCTTC. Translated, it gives CASSSTLYNEQFF.

The CDR3 spells CASTTGGTNEKLFF. The CDR3 DNA reads as TGTGCCAGCACGACCGGGGGAACTAATGAAAAACTGTTTTTT. The chain recombines TRBV6-6 with TRBJ1-4, with D maybe TRBD1 (5 bases). The CDR3 runs to 14 residues. CDR1 and CDR2 (germline): MNHNY, SVGAGI (reference sequence). V was trimmed by 7 bases and J by 1 base, leaving 10 bases between them.

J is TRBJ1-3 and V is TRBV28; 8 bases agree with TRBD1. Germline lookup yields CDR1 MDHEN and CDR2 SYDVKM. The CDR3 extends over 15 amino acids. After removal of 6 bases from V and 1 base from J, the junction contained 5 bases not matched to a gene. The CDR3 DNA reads TGTGCCAGCAGCACGACAGGGGTTTCTGGAAACACCATATATTTT. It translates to CASSTTGVSGNTIYF.

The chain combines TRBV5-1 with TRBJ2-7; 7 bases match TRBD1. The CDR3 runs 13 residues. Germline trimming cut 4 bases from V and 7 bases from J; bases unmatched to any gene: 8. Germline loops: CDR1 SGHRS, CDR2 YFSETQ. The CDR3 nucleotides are TGCGCCAGCAGCCATGACAGGGCGCGGGAGCAGTACTTC. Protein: CASSHDRAREQYF.

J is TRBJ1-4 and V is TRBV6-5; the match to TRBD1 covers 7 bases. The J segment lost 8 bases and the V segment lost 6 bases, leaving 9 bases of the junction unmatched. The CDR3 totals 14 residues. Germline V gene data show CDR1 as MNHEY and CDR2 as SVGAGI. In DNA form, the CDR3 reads TGTGCCAGCAGCCACCCGACAGGGCCAGAAAAACTGTTTTTT. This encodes CASSHPTGPEKLFF.

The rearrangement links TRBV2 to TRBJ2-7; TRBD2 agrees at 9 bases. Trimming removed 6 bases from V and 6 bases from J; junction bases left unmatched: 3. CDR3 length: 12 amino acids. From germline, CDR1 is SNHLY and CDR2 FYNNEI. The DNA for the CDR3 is TGTGCCAGCAGCCGCGGGGGGGCCGAGCAGTACTTC. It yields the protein CASSRGGAEQYF.

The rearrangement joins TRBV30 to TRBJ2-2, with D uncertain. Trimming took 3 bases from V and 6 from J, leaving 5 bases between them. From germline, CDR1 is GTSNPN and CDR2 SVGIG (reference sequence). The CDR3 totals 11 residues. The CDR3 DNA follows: TGTGCCTGGAGGGAGTCCGGGGAGCTGTTTTTT. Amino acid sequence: CAWRESGELFF.

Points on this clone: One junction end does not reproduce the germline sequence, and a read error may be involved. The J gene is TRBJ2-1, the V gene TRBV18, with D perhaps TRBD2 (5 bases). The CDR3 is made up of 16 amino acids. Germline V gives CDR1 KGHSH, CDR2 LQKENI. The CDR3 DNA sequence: TGTGCCAGCTCACCACGAATCCCTAGCTCCCACAATGAGCAGTTCTTC. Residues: CASSPRIPSSHNEQFF.

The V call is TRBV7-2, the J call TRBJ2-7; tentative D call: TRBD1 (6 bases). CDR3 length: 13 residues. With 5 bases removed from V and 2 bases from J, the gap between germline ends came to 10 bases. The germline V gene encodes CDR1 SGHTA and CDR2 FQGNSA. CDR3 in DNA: TGTGCCAGCAGCGGTTGGACAGCCTACGAGCAGTACTTC. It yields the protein CASSGWTAYEQYF.

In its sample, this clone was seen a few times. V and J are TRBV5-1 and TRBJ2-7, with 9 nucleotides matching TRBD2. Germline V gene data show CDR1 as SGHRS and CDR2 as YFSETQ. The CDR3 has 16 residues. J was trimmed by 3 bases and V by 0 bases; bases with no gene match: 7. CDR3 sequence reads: CASSLEASSGNYEQYF. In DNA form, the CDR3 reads TGCGCCAGCAGCTTGGAGGCATCTAGCGGGAACTACGAGCAGTACTTC.

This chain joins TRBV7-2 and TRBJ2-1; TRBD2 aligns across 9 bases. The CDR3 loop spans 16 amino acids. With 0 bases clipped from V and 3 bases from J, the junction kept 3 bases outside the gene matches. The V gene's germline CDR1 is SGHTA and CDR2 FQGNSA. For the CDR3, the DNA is TGTGCCAGCAGCTTAGCTCGGCGGGGGGGCTACAATGAGCAGTTCTTC. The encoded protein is CASSLARRGGYNEQFF.

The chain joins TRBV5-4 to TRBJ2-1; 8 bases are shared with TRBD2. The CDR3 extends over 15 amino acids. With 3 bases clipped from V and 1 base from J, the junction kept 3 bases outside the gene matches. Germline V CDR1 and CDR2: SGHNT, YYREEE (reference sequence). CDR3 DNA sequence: TGTGCCAGCAGCTCTACTAGCGGTTCCTACAATGAGCAGTTCTTC. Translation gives CASSSTSGSYNEQFF.

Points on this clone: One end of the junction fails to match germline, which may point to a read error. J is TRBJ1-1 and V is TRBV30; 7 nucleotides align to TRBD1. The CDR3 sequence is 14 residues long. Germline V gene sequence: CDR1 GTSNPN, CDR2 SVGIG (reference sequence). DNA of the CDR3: TGTGCCTGGGAAAGGACAGGAAGGAACGCTGAAGCTTTCTTT. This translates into CAWERTGRNAEAFF.

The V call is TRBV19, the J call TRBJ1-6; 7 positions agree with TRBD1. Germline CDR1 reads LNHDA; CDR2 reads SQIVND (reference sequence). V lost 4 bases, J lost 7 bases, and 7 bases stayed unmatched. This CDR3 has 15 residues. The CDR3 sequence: CASSTPGTANSPLHF. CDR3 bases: TGTGCCAGTAGTACCCCCGGGACAGCAAATTCACCCCTCCACTTT.

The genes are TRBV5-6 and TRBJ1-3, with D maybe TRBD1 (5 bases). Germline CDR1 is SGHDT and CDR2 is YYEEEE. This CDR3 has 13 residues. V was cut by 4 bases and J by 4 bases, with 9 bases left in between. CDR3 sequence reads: CASSLGGGNTIYF. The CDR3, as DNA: TGTGCCAGCAGCCTTGGGGGGGGAAACACCATATATTTT.

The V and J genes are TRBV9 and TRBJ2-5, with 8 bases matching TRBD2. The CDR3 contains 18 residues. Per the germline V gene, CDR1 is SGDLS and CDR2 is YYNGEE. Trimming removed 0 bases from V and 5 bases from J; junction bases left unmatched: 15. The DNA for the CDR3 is TGTGCCAGCAGCGTAGCTACGAGGATGAGCGGGAGTGGTGAGACCCAGTACTTC. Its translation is CASSVATRMSGSGETQYF.

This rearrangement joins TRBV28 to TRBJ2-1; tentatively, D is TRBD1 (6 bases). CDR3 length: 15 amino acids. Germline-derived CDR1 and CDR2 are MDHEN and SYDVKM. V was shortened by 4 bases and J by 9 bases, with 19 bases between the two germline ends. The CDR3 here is CASSSGEGVFCEQFF. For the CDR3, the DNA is TGTGCCAGCAGTTCTGGAGAGGGGGTGTTCTGTGAGCAGTTCTTC.

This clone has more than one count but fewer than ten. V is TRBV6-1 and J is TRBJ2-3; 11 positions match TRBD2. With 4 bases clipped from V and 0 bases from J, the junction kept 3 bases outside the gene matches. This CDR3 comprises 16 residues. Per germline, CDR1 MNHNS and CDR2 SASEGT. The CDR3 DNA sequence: TGTGCCAGCAGTGGGGGACTAGCGGCTAGCACAGATACGCAGTATTTT. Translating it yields CASSGGLAASTDTQYF.

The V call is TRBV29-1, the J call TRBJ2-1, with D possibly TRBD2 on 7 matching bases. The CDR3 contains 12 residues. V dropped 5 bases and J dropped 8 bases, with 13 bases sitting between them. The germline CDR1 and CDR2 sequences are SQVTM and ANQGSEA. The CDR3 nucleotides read TGCAGCGTTCGCTCGGGGGGCTATGAGCAGTTCTTC. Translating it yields CSVRSGGYEQFF.

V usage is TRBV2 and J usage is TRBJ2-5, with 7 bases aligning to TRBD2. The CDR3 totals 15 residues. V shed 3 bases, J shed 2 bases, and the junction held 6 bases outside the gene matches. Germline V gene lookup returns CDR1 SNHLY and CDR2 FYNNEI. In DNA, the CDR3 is TGTGCCAGCAGTGAGTGGCTAGCGGCTCAAGAGACCCAGTACTTC. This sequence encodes CASSEWLAAQETQYF.

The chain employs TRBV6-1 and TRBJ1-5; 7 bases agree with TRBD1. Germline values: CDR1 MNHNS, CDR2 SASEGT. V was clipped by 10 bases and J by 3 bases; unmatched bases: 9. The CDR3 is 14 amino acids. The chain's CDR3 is CATDGQADNQPQHF. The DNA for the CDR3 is TGTGCCACCGACGGACAGGCTGACAATCAGCCCCAGCATTTT.

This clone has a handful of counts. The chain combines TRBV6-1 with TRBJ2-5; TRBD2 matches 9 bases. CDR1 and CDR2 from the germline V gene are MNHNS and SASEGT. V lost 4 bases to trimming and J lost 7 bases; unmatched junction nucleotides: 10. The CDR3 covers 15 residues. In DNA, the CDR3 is TGTGCCAGCAGTGTGGGGGGACTAGCAATCGGGACCCAGTACTTC. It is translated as CASSVGGLAIGTQYF.